The T cell receptor (beta chain) under discussion was sequenced for a study of cytomegalovirus exposure and HLA in healthy donors. Across the whole study: Inside one of the first data releases sat around 77 million unique TCRs taken from HLA-typed donors.

Vbeta (60) and Jbeta (13) primers were used in the PCR. Libraries were prepared by immunoSEQ multiplex PCR; TCRdb keeps only in-frame clonotypes and omits some of them. This sample lists approximately 120,000 clones; its ten largest clones have 2.2%. Germline assignment: CDR1 GTSNPN and CDR2 SVGIG (reference sequence). The CDR3 is 14 amino acids. The V segment lost 7 bases and the J segment 0 bases; nucleotides outside the gene matches: 8. The chain combines TRBV30 with TRBJ1-1; 7 bases are shared with TRBD1. The clonotype comes from a man in his forties in good health and CMV-seronegative. The sample consisted of PBMCs. The CDR3 region has the DNA TGTGCCTCTACCCGGGACAGTTTGAACACTGAAGCTTTCTTT. Translation: CASTRDSLNTEAFF.